Only a few counts were recorded for the clone carrying this T cell receptor beta chain. The antigen remains undetermined. With V trimmed by 6 bases and J by 1 base, 3 bases remained unmatched. The germline gives CDR1 DFQATT, CDR2 SNEGSKA (reference sequence). The length of the CDR3 is 13 residues. The data belong to a study of blood T cells in healthy people across ages. Study-level points and caveats: Naive T cell percentage and TCR beta diversity correlated strongly. Whereas aged donors had fewer naive CD4+ cells, long-lived donors had more of them and higher diversity.

Together with a sample-barcoded 5' primer, a J-beta primer mix was included in a second PCR lasting about 6 to 12 cycles. TCRdb called the 5' RACE reads again in MiXCR, with one record for every CDR3 protein. The repertoire holds more than 600,000 distinct CDR3 sequences, with 20% to 25% as singletons. This sample was shared with a second study, whose subject was T cells of mothers and their children.

This chain links TRBV20-1 with TRBJ1-2, with TRBD1 identical over 9 bases. This receptor was obtained from a boy aged 5 to 17 in good health. Sequencing was performed on blood. CDR3 nucleotide sequence: TGCAGTGCCCCGGACAGGGGTAACTATGGCTACACCTTC. Residues: CSAPDRGNYGYTF.